One and the same sample provided the 23 T cell receptor beta chains below, sequenced in a study of T-cell reconstitution after alpha-beta-depleted transplantation in children. It was with unique molecular identifiers that the TCRbeta library was prepared. Using its own MiXCR run on the PCR reads, TCRdb lists one record per CDR3 protein. There are more than 400,000 distinct CDR3 sequences in the sample; around two fifths occur only once, and roughly 27% lies in the top ten. Sample: PBMCs, taken before TCRalphabeta/CD19-depleted stem cell transplant. Source of these receptors: a girl aged 2-10 years with aplastic anemia, due to receive a stem cell transplant.

This clonotype was detected only a few times. The genes are TRBV5-1 and TRBJ2-2; 9 positions match TRBD2. Germline values: CDR1 SGHRS, CDR2 YFSETQ. The V segment lost 0 bases and the J segment 3 bases; nucleotides outside the gene matches: 9. This CDR3 is 18 amino acids long. The CDR3 protein is CASSLEYRVAGDTGELFF. For the CDR3, the DNA is TGCGCCAGCAGCTTGGAATATCGGGTAGCGGGAGACACCGGGGAGCTGTTTTTT.

This clonotype was seen repeatedly, ten times or more. The genes are TRBV5-1 and TRBJ1-2; unclear D gene. V lost 7 bases to trimming and J lost 4 bases, with 8 bases between them. This CDR3 has 11 amino acids. The germline V gene has CDR1 SGHRS and CDR2 YFSETQ. CDR3 DNA: TGCGCCAGCCGATCCTCCTATGGCTACACCTTC. It encodes CASRSSYGYTF. Looking up the rest from reference TRBV5-1 and TRBJ1-2 gives the full variable domain: KAGVTQTPRYLIKTRGQQVTLSCSPISGHRSVSWYQQTPGQGLQFLFEYFSETQRNKGNFPGRFSGRQFSNSRSEMNVSTLELGDSALYLCASRSSYGYTFGSGTRLTVV.

The J gene is TRBJ2-6, the V gene TRBV6-1; weak D call: TRBD1 (6 bases). The germline V gene has CDR1 MNHNS and CDR2 SASEGT. V gave up 6 bases and J gave up 0 bases, with 9 bases separating them. There are 15 residues in the CDR3. CDR3 region: CASRPRGSGANVLTF. CDR3 coding DNA: TGTGCCAGCAGACCCAGGGGCTCTGGGGCCAACGTCCTGACTTTC.

This clonotype has only a few counts. The J gene is TRBJ2-7, the V gene TRBV12-3 or TRBV12-4, with a possible D match to TRBD2 (6 bases). CDR3 length: 14 amino acids. Trimming removed 7 bases at V and 4 bases at J, with 17 bases between. CDR3 bases: TGTGCCAGCACTCGTGAGGTCCGGGGGTACGAGCAGTACTTC. Its protein is CASTREVRGYEQYF.

This clonotype was picked up many times. This sequence joins TRBV29-1 and TRBJ1-2; 8 bases line up with TRBD1. The CDR3 runs 15 residues. J was trimmed by 1 base and V by 5 bases; bases with no gene match: 9. Germline CDR1 and CDR2: SQVTM and ANQGSEA. CDR3 sequence: CSVTGTGNNNYGYTF. DNA for the CDR3: TGCAGCGTTACCGGGACAGGAAATAATAACTATGGCTACACCTTC.

The chain combines TRBV9 with TRBJ2-5, with D hard to call. There are 15 residues in the CDR3. V gave up 0 bases and J gave up 5 bases, with 14 bases separating them. In germline, CDR1 is SGDLS, CDR2 YYNGEE. This CDR3 reads CASSVDPLQSETQYF. The DNA for the CDR3 is TGTGCCAGCAGCGTAGACCCCCTCCAATCGGAGACCCAGTACTTC.

This clonotype came up a few times. The chain recombines TRBV11-2 with TRBJ2-7; D may match TRBD1 or TRBD2 (5 bases each). The CDR3 spans 14 residues. Trimming stripped 5 bases from V and 2 bases from J, with 13 bases between. The germline V gene encodes CDR1 SGHAT and CDR2 FQNNGV. CDR3 in amino acids: CASSHTGTPYEQYF. Written as DNA, the CDR3 is TGTGCCAGCAGCCACACCGGGACCCCCTACGAGCAGTACTTC.

This clonotype was found many times. As DNA, the CDR3 is TGCAGTGCTACCGGGACTAGCGGGTACGAGCAGTACTTC. Protein sequence: CSATGTSGYEQYF. The rearrangement uses TRBV20-1 and TRBJ2-7; TRBD2 matches 12 bases. This CDR3 has 13 amino acids. The germline V gene encodes CDR1 DFQATT and CDR2 SNEGSKA (reference sequence). V lost 4 bases, J lost 4 bases, and 2 bases stayed unmatched.

V is TRBV6-1 and J is TRBJ2-5; D is perhaps TRBD2 (6 bases). This CDR3 has 14 amino acids. V dropped 7 bases and J dropped 3 bases, with 15 bases sitting between them. In germline, CDR1 is MNHNS, CDR2 SASEGT. CDR3: CASIGDWPEETQYF. The CDR3, as DNA: TGTGCCAGCATCGGGGACTGGCCAGAAGAGACCCAGTACTTC.

This chain connects TRBV12-3 or TRBV12-4 to TRBJ2-1; 13 bases agree with TRBD2. CDR3 length: 15 amino acids. Trimming at V came to 6 bases and at J to 7 bases, leaving 6 bases not matched to a gene. CDR3 in DNA: TGTGCCAGCAGGCAAGGGACTAGCGGGGAGAATGAGCAGTTCTTC. Translated, it gives CASRQGTSGENEQFF.

The chain uses TRBV9 and TRBJ2-2; TRBD1 agrees at 11 bases. This CDR3 region has 14 residues. CDR1 SGDLS and CDR2 YYNGEE come from the germline V gene. The J segment lost 8 bases and the V segment lost 3 bases, leaving 3 bases of the junction unmatched. CDR3 sequence (DNA): TGTGCCAGCAGCGGGACAGGGGGCGTTGGGGAGCTGTTTTTT. This encodes CASSGTGGVGELFF.

The rearrangement links TRBV15 to TRBJ2-4; perhaps TRBD2 as D (5 bases). CDR1 is LNHNV, CDR2 YYDKDF, per germline (reference sequence). The CDR3 is 16 amino acids. Trimming cost V 0 bases and J 0 bases, with 9 bases left between them. In DNA form, the CDR3 reads TGTGCCACCAGCAGAGATCGGGGAATAGCCAAAAACATTCAGTACTTC. As protein: CATSRDRGIAKNIQYF.

Many counts were recorded for this clonotype. This CDR3 reads CASSLTWTSGRVNEQFF. DNA for the CDR3: TGCGCCAGCAGCTTGACTTGGACTAGCGGGAGAGTCAATGAGCAGTTCTTC. The chain combines TRBV5-1 with TRBJ2-1, with TRBD2 matching over 13 bases. Germline assignment: CDR1 SGHRS and CDR2 YFSETQ. This CDR3 is built from 17 residues. J lost 6 bases, V lost 1 base, and 7 bases had no gene match. Full variable domain (rest looked up from reference TRBV5-1 and TRBJ2-1): KAGVTQTPRYLIKTRGQQVTLSCSPISGHRSVSWYQQTPGQGLQFLFEYFSETQRNKGNFPGRFSGRQFSNSRSEMNVSTLELGDSALYLCASSLTWTSGRVNEQFFGPGTRLTVL.

There are a few counts of this clonotype. This chain joins TRBV4-2 and TRBJ2-7; D is undetermined. Per the germline V gene, CDR1 is LGHNA and CDR2 is YNFKEQ. V was pared by 6 bases and J by 2 bases, with 11 bases between. The CDR3 has 13 amino acids. Here the CDR3 DNA reads TGTGCCAGCAGACCGAGGCTCCCCTACGAGCAGTACTTC. This sequence encodes CASRPRLPYEQYF.

V usage is TRBV12-3 or TRBV12-4 and J usage is TRBJ2-7; D tentatively reads TRBD1 or TRBD2 (5 bases each). Trimming took 1 base from V and 5 from J, leaving 15 bases between them. The CDR3 extends over 15 amino acids. The chain's CDR3 is CASSLGGPWGDEQYF. The CDR3 DNA sequence: TGTGCCAGCAGTTTAGGGGGCCCGTGGGGAGACGAGCAGTACTTC.

The chain links TRBV7-2 to TRBJ2-5; a possible D gene is TRBD1 (6 bases). Germline lookup yields CDR1 SGHTA and CDR2 FQGNSA. CDR3 length: 15 residues. V gave up 2 bases and J gave up 5 bases, with 15 bases separating them. The chain's CDR3 is CASSLTRDKTETQYF. In DNA, the CDR3 is TGTGCCAGCAGCTTAACCCGGGACAAAACTGAGACCCAGTACTTC.

This clonotype was seen only a few times. The chain joins TRBV20-1 to TRBJ2-3, with 12 nucleotides matching TRBD2. Germline CDR1 and CDR2: DFQATT and SNEGSKA (reference sequence). This CDR3 has 16 amino acids. V lost 3 bases, J lost 2 bases, and 6 bases stayed unmatched. The CDR3 region is CSASGTSGPHTDTQYF. The CDR3 bases are TGCAGTGCTAGCGGGACTAGCGGGCCCCACACAGATACGCAGTATTTT.

The rearrangement uses TRBV12-3 or TRBV12-4 and TRBJ2-7; D assignment may be TRBD1 or TRBD2 (5 bases each). Trimming left V 3 bases short and J 2 bases short, with 8 bases between. The CDR3 has 13 residues. CDR3 nucleotide sequence: TGTGCCAGCAGTTTCGGGGCCGCCTACGAGCAGTACTTC. Its translation: CASSFGAAYEQYF.

This clonotype was recorded at least ten times. This chain links TRBV28 with TRBJ1-3; tentative D call: TRBD1 (6 bases). Germline V gives CDR1 MDHEN, CDR2 SYDVKM. Deletions cut 8 bases from V and 0 bases from J, with 17 bases between. This CDR3 region has 16 residues. CDR3 protein: CASGPLGQSSGNTIYF. The CDR3, as DNA: TGTGCCAGCGGGCCCTTGGGACAAAGCTCTGGAAACACCATATATTTT.

This clonotype is termed medium-sized. The chain is built from TRBV27 and TRBJ1-1; D call uncertain. V was shortened by 0 bases and J by 0 bases, with 8 bases between the two germline ends. Germline CDR1 is MNHEY and CDR2 is SMNVEV (reference sequence). The CDR3 length is 15 residues. CDR3 DNA sequence: TGTGCCAGCAGTTTATCGAGGCCGGTGAACACTGAAGCTTTCTTT. Protein sequence: CASSLSRPVNTEAFF.

This clonotype was counted a few times. The chain joins TRBV2 to TRBJ2-7; D is ambiguous. Germline V gives CDR1 SNHLY, CDR2 FYNNEI. The ends were cut back, 4 bases at V and 4 bases at J, with 11 bases in the middle. The CDR3 totals 13 residues. In nucleotides, the CDR3 is TGTGCCAGCAGTGTTTGGCAGACTTACGAGCAGTACTTC. Protein: CASSVWQTYEQYF.

The J gene is TRBJ1-2, the V gene TRBV20-1, with a weak D call TRBD1 (5 bases). V was pared by 4 bases and J by 4 bases, with 13 bases between. CDR3 length: 13 amino acids. Germline values: CDR1 DFQATT, CDR2 SNEGSKA (reference sequence). DNA for the CDR3: TGCAGTGCTAAAGGTGCGCAGGGCTATGGCTACACCTTC. Encoded protein: CSAKGAQGYGYTF.

This clonotype has ten or more counts. The rearrangement uses TRBV5-6 and TRBJ1-2; no clear D gene. From germline, CDR1 is SGHDT and CDR2 YYEEEE. Trimming took off 3 bases at V and 1 base at J, with 10 bases between the two ends. The CDR3 runs 14 residues. Here the CDR3 reads CASSSITVNYGYTF. DNA of the CDR3: TGTGCCAGCAGCTCCATCACAGTTAACTATGGCTACACCTTC.